The 22 T cell receptor beta chains below come from one sample, sequenced in a study of T cell responses to AZD1222 COVID-19 vaccine. The assay was immunoSEQ multiplex PCR, and TCRdb's table has in-frame clones only and misses some. The table shows under 85,000 clones, with about 88% occurring only once. Sequencing was performed on peripheral blood, taken on day 0 of AZD1222 vaccination. The source is an adult in good health.

The chain employs TRBV3-1 (or the pseudogene TRBV3-2) and TRBJ2-1, with 8 bases matching TRBD2. Germline CDR1 and CDR2: LGHDT and YNNKEL (reference sequence). V lost 1 base, J lost 5 bases, and 4 bases stayed unmatched. The CDR3 totals 15 residues. CDR3 loop: CASSQALAANNEQFF. Here the CDR3 DNA reads TGTGCCAGCAGCCAAGCACTAGCGGCAAACAATGAGCAGTTCTTC.

The genes are TRBV6-5 and TRBJ2-5; D gene unclear. CDR1 is MNHEY and CDR2 is SVGAGI in the germline V gene. Trimming shortened V by 5 bases and J by 4 bases, and 5 bases separated the two germline ends. This CDR3 spans 11 amino acids. CDR3 region: CASSPGETQYF. The DNA for the CDR3 is TGTGCCAGCAGTCCCGGAGAGACCCAGTACTTC.

The chain employs TRBV3-1 (or the pseudogene TRBV3-2) and TRBJ1-1; TRBD1 might be the D (5 bases). This CDR3 region has 15 residues. Germline V gene data show CDR1 as LGHDT and CDR2 as YNNKEL (reference sequence). The V end lost 2 bases, the J end lost 0 bases, and 10 bases lay between the germline ends. CDR3 nucleotides: TGTGCCAGCAGCCAACGACAGAGCATGAACACTGAAGCTTTCTTT. Translating gives CASSQRQSMNTEAFF.

V is TRBV10-1 and J is TRBJ1-2, with 7 bases aligning to TRBD1. The CDR3 has 16 residues. From germline, CDR1 is WNHNN and CDR2 SYGVQD (reference sequence). Losses at the gene ends were 4 bases for V and 5 bases for J; bases not matched to a gene: 13. The CDR3 DNA reads as TGCGCCAGCAGTGCGATGGGACAGAGATTAGGGTATGGCTACACCTTC. Translation gives CASSAMGQRLGYGYTF.

The chain joins TRBV28 to TRBJ1-5; 7 bases are a match to TRBD1. Germline CDR1 is MDHEN and CDR2 is SYDVKM. V lost 8 bases, J lost 4 bases, and 8 bases stayed unmatched. This CDR3 has 14 residues. The CDR3, as DNA: TGTGCCAGCCACACTGGACAGGCTAATCAGCCCCAGCATTTT. Amino acids: CASHTGQANQPQHF.

CDR3 coding DNA: TGCGCCAGCAGTCAATCGGCTCCGGGCCCTCCGGGACGGGGTCAGCCCCAGCATTTT. It translates to CASSQSAPGPPGRGQPQHF. The chain carries TRBV23-1 and TRBJ1-5; tentatively, D is TRBD1 (5 bases). TRBV23-1 is annotated as an ORF whose role is uncertain. This CDR3 has 19 amino acids. The V end was cut by 0 bases, the J end by 6 bases, with 24 bases between.

The V call is TRBV3-1 (or the pseudogene TRBV3-2), the J call TRBJ1-1; D is possibly TRBD1 (5 bases). The CDR3 spans 16 residues. V was cut by 0 bases and J by 4 bases, with 15 bases left in between. Germline V gives CDR1 LGHDT, CDR2 YNNKEL (reference sequence). The CDR3 here is CASSQDVSGSGTEAFF. The CDR3 region has the DNA TGTGCCAGCAGCCAAGATGTGTCAGGGTCGGGCACTGAAGCTTTCTTT.

The V call is TRBV19, the J call TRBJ1-3; no firm D call. This CDR3 spans 16 amino acids. Germline CDR1 reads LNHDA; CDR2 reads SQIVND (reference sequence). V gave up 4 bases and J gave up 0 bases, with 13 bases separating them. Written as DNA, the CDR3 is TGTGCCAGTAGTACCCCAACAGTTCTCTCTGGAAACACCATATATTTT. Protein product: CASSTPTVLSGNTIYF.

This clone occurred once. The CDR3 DNA reads as TGTGCCAGCAGCCAAGGCCGAGGGGGGATTTTCCAAGAGACCCAGTACTTC. Its protein product is CASSQGRGGIFQETQYF. This rearrangement joins TRBV14 to TRBJ2-5; the D gene could be TRBD1 or TRBD2 (6 bases each). Germline V CDR1 and CDR2: SGHDN, FVKESK. V lost 1 base, J lost 1 base, and 16 bases lay in between. CDR3 size: 17 residues.

This sequence joins TRBV5-1 and TRBJ2-2, with TRBD1 matching 9 bases. J was trimmed by 6 bases and V by 0 bases; bases with no gene match: 6. Germline loops: CDR1 SGHRS, CDR2 YFSETQ. The CDR3 is made up of 16 amino acids. CDR3 region: CASSLVQGAEAGELFF. The CDR3 DNA is TGCGCCAGCAGCTTGGTACAGGGGGCGGAGGCCGGGGAGCTGTTTTTT.

The chain is built from TRBV7-2 and TRBJ2-1, with D possibly matching TRBD2 (5 bases). Deletions cut 5 bases from V and 5 bases from J, with 16 bases between. CDR1 is SGHTA, CDR2 FQGNSA, per germline. The CDR3 covers 15 residues. CDR3 in amino acids: CASSGGSAGNNEQFF. Written as DNA, the CDR3 is TGTGCCAGCAGCGGAGGCTCGGCGGGTAACAATGAGCAGTTCTTC.

The chain has TRBV29-1 and TRBJ2-3, with D tentatively TRBD1 or TRBD2 (5 bases each). The ends were cut back, 6 bases at V and 2 bases at J, with 18 bases in the middle. CDR1 SQVTM and CDR2 ANQGSEA come from the germline V gene. The CDR3 runs 15 residues. The CDR3 region is CSVSGVAGATDTQYF. The CDR3 nucleotides read TGCAGCGTCTCCGGGGTAGCCGGGGCCACAGATACGCAGTATTTT.

The rearrangement links TRBV18 to TRBJ2-2, with TRBD1 as a possible D gene (6 bases). The germline V and J ends were trimmed by 3 bases and 2 bases, with 13 bases remaining between them. The CDR3 has 16 residues. CDR1 is KGHSH, CDR2 LQKENI, per germline. CDR3 region: CASSPRRDINTGELFF. The CDR3 region has the DNA TGTGCCAGCTCACCTCGCCGGGACATCAACACCGGGGAGCTGTTTTTT.

The chain couples TRBV24-1 to TRBJ2-1; either TRBD1 or TRBD2 may fit D (5 bases each). The V end was cut by 2 bases, the J end by 8 bases, with 6 bases between. CDR3 size: 12 residues. Germline V gives CDR1 KGHDR, CDR2 SFDVKD. This CDR3 is CATSDWDDEQFF. DNA of the CDR3: TGTGCCACCAGTGATTGGGACGATGAGCAGTTCTTC.

The J gene is TRBJ1-2, the V gene TRBV7-2; 7 nucleotides align to TRBD1. The CDR3 has 16 residues. The V gene's germline CDR1 is SGHTA and CDR2 FQGNSA. The junction had 6 bases not matched to a gene; V was cut back by 0 bases and J by 2 bases. Here the CDR3 DNA reads TGTGCCAGCAGCTTAGCGGGACAGTCTCTCAACTATGGCTACACCTTC. Amino acids: CASSLAGQSLNYGYTF.

The chain couples TRBV28 to TRBJ2-1; possibly TRBD1 or TRBD2 for D (5 bases each). The CDR3 is 16 residues long. V lost 2 bases to trimming and J lost 0 bases, with 11 bases between them. In germline, CDR1 is MDHEN, CDR2 SYDVKM. The CDR3 region is CASSLRDGSSYNEQFF. The CDR3, as DNA: TGTGCCAGCAGTTTAAGGGACGGAAGCTCCTACAATGAGCAGTTCTTC.

The chain joins TRBV5-1 to TRBJ2-1; 9 nucleotides align to TRBD2. Per the germline V gene, CDR1 is SGHRS and CDR2 is YFSETQ. The CDR3 is 15 residues long. V was pared by 4 bases and J by 2 bases, with 4 bases of the junction left unmatched. The DNA of the CDR3 is TGCGCCAGCAGCCCTAGCGGGATTACCTACAATGAGCAGTTCTTC. It is translated as CASSPSGITYNEQFF.

CDR3 sequence (DNA): TGTGCCAGCAGCTGGGGACTAGCGGAGAACACCGGGGAGCTGTTTTTT. Residues: CASSWGLAENTGELFF. The rearrangement uses TRBV7-7 and TRBJ2-2, with 11 bases aligning to TRBD2. CDR3 size: 16 residues. V shed 4 bases and J 1 base; nucleotides not matched to a gene: 2. Germline-derived CDR1 and CDR2 are SSHAT and FNYEAQ (reference sequence).

The chain combines TRBV30 with TRBJ2-7; 14 nucleotides align to TRBD2. Germline CDR1 GTSNPN, CDR2 SVGIG (reference sequence). V lost 8 bases, J lost 2 bases, and 17 bases stayed unmatched. The CDR3 contains 18 residues. The CDR3 nucleotides are TGTGCCGGGGACAAGGGGACTAGCGGGGGACTTGTCCCCTACGAGCAGTACTTC. Its translation: CAGDKGTSGGLVPYEQYF.

This clone has only one observation. The chain carries TRBV4-1 and TRBJ2-5; 12 bases map to TRBD1. The ends lost 1 base at V and 6 bases at J; junction bases unmatched: 9. The CDR3 runs 17 residues. Germline V gene lookup returns CDR1 MGHRA and CDR2 YSYEKL. CDR3: CASSQVTGTGGSQTQYF. The DNA of the CDR3 is TGCGCCAGCAGCCAAGTGACCGGGACAGGGGGCTCTCAGACCCAGTACTTC.

The rearrangement uses TRBV5-6 and TRBJ1-3; a possible D gene is TRBD1 (6 bases). Germline V gene sequence: CDR1 SGHDT, CDR2 YYEEEE. The length of the CDR3 is 14 residues. The V gene lost 3 bases and the J gene lost 2 bases, with 9 bases spanning the gap. DNA of the CDR3: TGTGCCAGCAGCTCACGGGACACTGGAAACACCATATATTTT. Protein: CASSSRDTGNTIYF.

The chain links TRBV6-5 to TRBJ2-7; D unresolved. The ends were cut back, 6 bases at V and 4 bases at J, with 13 bases in the middle. CDR3 size: 13 residues. Germline loops: CDR1 MNHEY, CDR2 SVGAGI. The CDR3 region is CASSRHQAYEQYF. In nucleotides, the CDR3 is TGTGCCAGCAGCCGTCATCAGGCTTACGAGCAGTACTTC.